This T cell receptor (beta chain) originates from a study of technical replicates of blood from a few donors. This clone was picked up one time. The repertoire was sequenced with immunoSEQ multiplex PCR; TCRdb's copy has only in-frame clones and lacks some. This table holds some 93,000 clones, approximately 95% found once. With 5 bases clipped from V and 1 base from J, the junction kept 5 bases outside the gene matches. The germline gives CDR1 ENHRY, CDR2 SYGVKD. This CDR3 contains 15 residues. The V call is TRBV10-3, the J call TRBJ2-3; 8 nucleotides line up with TRBD2. The clonotype comes from a human donor in good health. Sequencing was carried out using T cells isolated from PBMCs. DNA for the CDR3: TGTGCCATCAGTTATAGCGGGAAGGGCACAGATACGCAGTATTTT. Translation: CAISYSGKGTDTQYF.